This T cell receptor beta chain comes out of a study of cytomegalovirus exposure and HLA in healthy donors. Study as a whole: For the roughly 400 genotyped donors, 75% to 90% fell within the Caucasian-associated ancestry cluster.

Concerning this clone: Its antigen is still unknown.

The J segment lost 4 bases and the V segment lost 5 bases, leaving 7 bases of the junction unmatched. Germline V CDR1 and CDR2: SGHTS, YDEGEE. The length of the CDR3 is 16 residues. Primers included in the PCR were 60 Vbeta and 13 Jbeta primers. Sequencing used immunoSEQ multiplex PCR; TCRdb keeps in-frame clones, though not all of them. The sample yields under 150,000 clones, of which the top ten take up less than 3.5%. Findings and caveats of the study: Exclusion applied to some V segments, including TRBV6-2 and TRBV6-3, as they were indistinguishable. For TCR beta chains, V- and J-gene trimming was later linked to a missense DCLRE1C variant. Reported results showed that the classifier diagnosed cytomegalovirus status with high specificity and sensitivity.

The specimen sequenced was PBMCs. This TCR came from a man aged 35-49 years in good health and CMV-seronegative. The chain joins TRBV5-8 to TRBJ2-7; 15 positions agree with TRBD2. DNA of the CDR3: TGTGCCAGCAGGGGACTAGCGGGGGGCCTGGCGTACGAGCAGTACTTC. Translating gives CASRGLAGGLAYEQYF.